The rows below give T cell receptor beta chains drawn from one sample of a study of blood T cells in healthy people across ages. TCRdb redid the calling of the 5' RACE reads with MiXCR, one entry per CDR3 protein. This sample has 590,000 or so distinct CDR3 sequences; roughly 30% occur once, and the top ten carry 15% to 18%. What was sequenced was blood. All receptors derive from a woman of 80 years or more in good health. Each CDR3 is given with its conserved first and last residue. D genes are given only for firm matches. A row's size may be missing; if present it is once, few, many or a size class.

TRBV7-2	TRBJ2-5	TRBD1	.	TGTGCCAGCAGCTTCAACCGGACAGGGGGAAAGACCCAGTACTTC	CASSFNRTGGKTQYF
TRBV20-1	TRBJ1-2	.	.	TGCAGTGCTAGCCCTACCCAGGGTTCCTATGGCTACACCTTC	CSASPTQGSYGYTF
TRBV20-1	TRBJ2-7	.	.	TGCAGTGCTAGAGATCCGGGCAGGGGGGAACTCCACGAGCAGTACTTC	CSARDPGRGELHEQYF
TRBV7-3	TRBJ2-3	.	.	TGCGCCAGCAGCGTGTCCCGTATAGATACGCAGTATTTT	CASSVSRIDTQYF
TRBV6-5	TRBJ2-2	TRBD2	.	TGTGCCAGCAGTTTGTCTGGAGCGGGGGGAGCTATCGGGGAGCTGGTTTTT	CASSLSGAGGAIGELVF
TRBV6-1	TRBJ1-6	TRBD1	few	TGTGCCAGCAGTGAAGTATCTGGACAGGGCCATTCACCCCTCCACTTT	CASSEVSGQGHSPLHF
TRBV19	TRBJ1-2	TRBD1	many	TGTGCCAGTAGTCTCCGACCGGGACAGTATGGCTACACCTTC	CASSLRPGQYGYTF
TRBV6-5	TRBJ2-4	.	many	TGTGCCAGCAGTTACTCGGTCGGTCAGAACATTCAGTACTTC	CASSYSVGQNIQYF
TRBV20-1	TRBJ2-7	TRBD1	.	TGCAGTGCCCGAAATACAGGGGCCCTAAACTCCTACGAGCAGTACTTC	CSARNTGALNSYEQYF
TRBV7-2	TRBJ1-2	.	many	TGTGCCAGCAGCTTAGCAGTCGGCAGCAGGAAAGGACCCTTAAACTATGGCTACACCTTC	CASSLAVGSRKGPLNYGYTF
TRBV25-1	TRBJ2-7	TRBD1	.	TGTGCCAGCAGTGTTGACAGGGGCCCGTACGAGCAGTACTTC	CASSVDRGPYEQYF
TRBV7-2	TRBJ2-1	TRBD2	few	TGTGCCAGCAGCCTAAGCGGGGGGGTTAGCAATGAGCAGTTCTTC	CASSLSGGVSNEQFF
TRBV6-1	TRBJ1-1	.	few	TGTGCCAGCAGTGTGGTCAGCTTAAACACTGAAGCTTTCTTT	CASSVVSLNTEAFF
TRBV7-9	TRBJ2-7	.	.	TGTGCCAGCAGACCCCGGGGGGACAGCTCCTACGAGCAGTACTTC	CASRPRGDSSYEQYF
TRBV12-5	TRBJ2-7	.	few	TGTGCTAGTGGAACAGGGATCTACAATGAGCAGTACTTC	CASGTGIYNEQYF
TRBV5-1	TRBJ2-6	.	.	TGCGCCAGCAGCCCCCAACTCGGGGCTGGGGCCAACGTCCTGACTTTC	CASSPQLGAGANVLTF
TRBV5-1	TRBJ2-1	TRBD2	.	TGCGCCAGCAGCTTGGATGGACTAGCAAGTAGCAATGAGCAGTTCTTC	CASSLDGLASSNEQFF
TRBV20-1	TRBJ2-2	.	.	TGCAGTGCTAGGGTCCCCGGGGTGCTCACCGGGGAGCTGTTTTTT	CSARVPGVLTGELFF
TRBV14	TRBJ2-1	.	few	TGTGCCAGCAACCCCGGGGGCAATGAGCAGTTCTTC	CASNPGGNEQFF
TRBV30	TRBJ1-1	.	.	TGTGCCCGCCAGACAGTGAACACTGAAGCTTTCTTT	CARQTVNTEAFF
TRBV5-1	TRBJ2-2	.	.	TGCGCCAGCAGCCTTCAGGGGATTTACACCGGGGAGCTGTTTTTT	CASSLQGIYTGELFF
TRBV6-1	TRBJ2-5	TRBD2	few	TGTGCCAGCAGTGAAGCAGCGGGGGGGAACGGAATTCTCCAAGAGACCCAGTACTTC	CASSEAAGGNGILQETQYF
TRBV20-1	TRBJ2-1	TRBD1	.	TGCAGTGCTAGAAAGACAGGGGGAGGCTACAATGAGCAGTTCTTC	CSARKTGGGYNEQFF
TRBV5-1	TRBJ2-7	TRBD1	many	TGCGCCAGCAGAGGTACTTCCGGGACAGGGGGAAGCGAGCAGTACTTC	CASRGTSGTGGSEQYF
TRBV6-2/TRBV6-3	TRBJ1-1	.	.	TGTGCCAGCAGTGAACAGGGCGGTTGGACTGAAGCTTTCTTT	CASSEQGGWTEAFF
TRBV6-2/TRBV6-3	TRBJ2-1	.	many	TGTGCCAGCAGTTACCCCGGGCTTGATCGGCACGAGCAGTTCTTC	CASSYPGLDRHEQFF
TRBV28	TRBJ1-6	.	.	TGTGCCAGCACGCCGGGAGGGAAATCACCCCTCCACTTT	CASTPGGKSPLHF
TRBV4-3	TRBJ2-3	TRBD2	many	TGCGCCAGCAGCCAAGAACTAGCGGGGGCTACGCAGTATTTT	CASSQELAGATQYF
TRBV6-1	TRBJ2-7	TRBD1	many	TGTGCCAGCAGTGAATCCACAGGGGGCTACGAGCAGTACTTC	CASSESTGGYEQYF
TRBV7-2	TRBJ2-1	.	many	TGTGCCAGCAGCTTAGTGACTGGGGGAGCCCCCAATGAGCAGTTCTTC	CASSLVTGGAPNEQFF
TRBV20-1	TRBJ2-7	TRBD2	many	TGCAGTGCTAGAGATTGGGCTAGCGGGTCCTACGAGCAGTACTTC	CSARDWASGSYEQYF
TRBV5-5	TRBJ2-5	.	many	TGTGCCAGCAGCTTCACAGCGAGACAAGAGACCCAGTACTTC	CASSFTARQETQYF
TRBV9	TRBJ2-1	TRBD2	many	TGTGCCAGCAGCGTAGTCGGGGGGGGCCCCCCCAATGAGCAGTTCTTC	CASSVVGGGPPNEQFF
TRBV9	TRBJ2-1	.	many	TGTGCCAGCAGCGTAGCTGGGACGAGCACCAATGAGCAGTTCTTC	CASSVAGTSTNEQFF
TRBV9	TRBJ1-2	.	many	TGTGCCAGTTACAGGGTCGGCGGCTACACCTTC	CASYRVGGYTF
TRBV7-2	TRBJ2-7	TRBD1	many	TGTGCCAGCAGGTTGGACAGGGCAACCTACGAGCAGTACTTC	CASRLDRATYEQYF
TRBV2	TRBJ2-1	TRBD1	many	TGTGCCAGCAGTTGGCTCTCCGGGACAGGCGTAAATGAGCAGTTCTTC	CASSWLSGTGVNEQFF
TRBV27	TRBJ2-1	TRBD2	many	TGTGCCAGCAGTTCCGGGACTAGCGGGAAAAATGAGCAGTTCTTC	CASSSGTSGKNEQFF
TRBV4-1	TRBJ1-2	.	many	TGCGCCAGCAGCCAAGAATCGAGCCGGCGGGGCTACACCTTC	CASSQESSRRGYTF
TRBV9	TRBJ2-3	TRBD2	many	TGTGCCAGCAGCGTAGCTGGGGGGGGGGTCACAGATACGCAGTATTTT	CASSVAGGGVTDTQYF
TRBV29-1	TRBJ2-5	.	many	TGCAGCGTTGAAAACGGGGTGCAAGAGACCCAGTACTTC	CSVENGVQETQYF
TRBV30	TRBJ1-3	.	.	TGTGCCTGGAGCCGATTTCAAGCCTCTGGAAACACCATATATTTT	CAWSRFQASGNTIYF
TRBV20-1	TRBJ2-5	TRBD2	many	TGCAGTGCTGCGCTTGAAGCGGGGGTGGAGACCCAGTACTTC	CSAALEAGVETQYF
TRBV7-9	TRBJ1-3	TRBD1	few	TGTGCTTTTCGGACAGGCTCTTCTGGAAACACCATATATTTT	CAFRTGSSGNTIYF
TRBV7-9	TRBJ2-1	TRBD2	many	TGTGCCAGCAGCTTCGCACGAGTAGCGGGGGGACCTAGCTCTTACAATGAGCAGTTCTTC	CASSFARVAGGPSSYNEQFF
TRBV7-9	TRBJ2-7	.	.	TGTGCCAGCAGCTCGAGATACACCTACGAGCAGTACTTC	CASSSRYTYEQYF
TRBV6-2/TRBV6-3	TRBJ2-1	TRBD2	many	TGTGCCAGCAGTTCCGAGCGGGGGCACTCCTACAATGAGCAGTTCTTC	CASSSERGHSYNEQFF
TRBV4-1	TRBJ1-3	TRBD1	few	TGCGCCAGCAGCCGGGGACAGGGGGTTGGAAACACCATATATTTT	CASSRGQGVGNTIYF
TRBV4-1	TRBJ1-6	TRBD1	once	TGCGCCAGCAGCCAAGGGGAGACAGGGGTTTCACCCCTCCACTTT	CASSQGETGVSPLHF
TRBV30	TRBJ2-7	.	few	TGTGCCTGGAGGGCAGGGTCGGGGCAGTACTTC	CAWRAGSGQYF
TRBV6-5	TRBJ1-1	.	.	TGTGCCAGCAGGGGAACAGGGTTCGGCGAGAACACTGAAGCTTTCTTT	CASRGTGFGENTEAFF
TRBV24-1	TRBJ2-7	.	many	TGTGCCACCAGTGATTTGCACGAGCAGTACTTC	CATSDLHEQYF
TRBV5-1	TRBJ2-7	TRBD1	few	TGCGCCAGCAGCTTGGATGGCAGGGGGCTTGGCGAGCAGTACTTC	CASSLDGRGLGEQYF
TRBV5-6	TRBJ1-1	.	few	TGTGCCAGCAGCTTAAGAGAGATTCTAAACACTGAAGCTTTCTTT	CASSLREILNTEAFF
TRBV9	TRBJ1-3	.	.	TGTGCCAGCAGCGTAGCGGGAGGTGCTGGAAACACCATATATTTT	CASSVAGGAGNTIYF
TRBV7-2	TRBJ2-7	TRBD1	.	TGTGCCAGCAGCTTAGGTCCAGGGGGACACTACGAGCAGTACTTC	CASSLGPGGHYEQYF